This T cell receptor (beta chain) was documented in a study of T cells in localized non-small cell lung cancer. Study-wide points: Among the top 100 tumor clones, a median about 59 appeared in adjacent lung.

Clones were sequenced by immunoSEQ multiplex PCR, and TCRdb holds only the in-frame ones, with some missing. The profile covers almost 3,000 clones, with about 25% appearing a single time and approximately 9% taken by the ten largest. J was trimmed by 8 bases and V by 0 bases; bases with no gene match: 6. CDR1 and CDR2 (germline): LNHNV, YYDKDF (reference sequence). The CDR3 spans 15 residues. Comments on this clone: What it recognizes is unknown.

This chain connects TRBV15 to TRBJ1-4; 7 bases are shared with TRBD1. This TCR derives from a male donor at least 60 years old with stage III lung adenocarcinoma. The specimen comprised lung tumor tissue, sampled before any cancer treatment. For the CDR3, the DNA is TGTGCCACCAGCAGAGACAGGGGGTTCGGAGAAAAACTGTTTTTT. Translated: CATSRDRGFGEKLFF.